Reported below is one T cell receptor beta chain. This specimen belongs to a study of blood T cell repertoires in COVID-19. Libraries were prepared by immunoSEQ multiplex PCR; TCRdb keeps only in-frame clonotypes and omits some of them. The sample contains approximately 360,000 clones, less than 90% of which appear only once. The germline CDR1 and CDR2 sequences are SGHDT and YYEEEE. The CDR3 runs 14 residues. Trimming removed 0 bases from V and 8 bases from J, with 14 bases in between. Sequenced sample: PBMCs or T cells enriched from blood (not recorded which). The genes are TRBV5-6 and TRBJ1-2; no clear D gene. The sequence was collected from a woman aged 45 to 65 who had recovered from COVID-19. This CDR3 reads CASSLGEAVKGYTF. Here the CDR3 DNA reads TGTGCCAGCAGCTTGGGGGAGGCGGTAAAGGGCTACACCTTC.